The T cell receptor beta chain under discussion was sequenced for a study of blood T cell repertoires in COVID-19. The method was immunoSEQ multiplex PCR; TCRdb's version includes in-frame clones alone and lacks a portion of them. The sample includes roughly 100,000 clones, around four fifths of them seen just once. J lost 7 bases, V lost 1 base, and 13 bases had no gene match. CDR3 length: 17 residues. Germline V gene lookup returns CDR1 KGHSH and CDR2 LQKENI. Sequenced: peripheral blood. This TCR was sampled from a human donor in a cohort sampled during active COVID-19. The V and J genes are TRBV18 and TRBJ1-5; 7 positions agree with TRBD1. Here the CDR3 DNA reads TGTGCCAGCTCACCACGCCGGGCGCGACAGGGCGGCCAGCCCCAGCATTTT. Protein: CASSPRRARQGGQPQHF.